What follows are 24 T cell receptor delta chains derived from one specimen sequenced in a study of gamma-delta chains in newborns, infants, children. TCRdb reanalysed the reads via CATT. The sample lists about 5,100 delta-chain clones; about 5% were seen once. The source material was blood. All receptors come from a child who was a newborn, infant or young child, either healthy, febrile or measles-vaccinated (not recorded which).

The chain couples TRDV2 to TRDJ2, with D tentatively TRDD3 (6 bases). TCRdb records no J gene; here it was assigned by comparing the DNA to germline. CDR1 is GEAIGNYY and CDR2 is EKD in the germline V gene. Trimming pared 4 bases from V and 5 bases from J, leaving 25 bases between. The CDR3 length is 18 residues. This chain's CDR3 is CACDHGREDTKSTAQLFF. The CDR3 DNA reads as TGTGCCTGTGATCATGGAAGGGAGGATACCAAGTCAACAGCACAACTCTTCTTT.

This chain uses TRDV3 with TRDJ3, with TRDD3 identical over 11 bases. Germline V lookup: CDR1 TVYSNPD, CDR2 GDNSRS (reference sequence). The CDR3 consists of 22 residues. After removal of 2 bases from V and 2 bases from J, the junction contained 20 bases not matched to a gene. The CDR3 DNA sequence: TGTGCCTTTGGGGCTCCCCCTTTTTACTGGGGGATATTTACCTGGGACACCCGACAGATGTTTTTC. Protein sequence: CAFGAPPFYWGIFTWDTRQMFF.

Notes on this clone: Other nucleotide sequences from this sample produce the same CDR3. The chain combines TRAV29/DV5 with TRDJ3, with TRDD3 matching over 8 bases. J gave up 0 bases and V 0 bases, and 11 bases lay outside the gene matches. CDR1 and CDR2 (germline): NSMFDY, ISSIKDK. This CDR3 has 20 amino acids. DNA of the CDR3: TGTGCAGCAAGCGAGCTTACTGGGGGCTATTCCTCCTGGGACACCCGACAGATGTTTTTC. Translating it yields CAASELTGGYSSWDTRQMFF.

This clone is labeled medium-sized. Other DNA sequences in this specimen translate into the identical CDR3. This chain's CDR3 is CACDTGGLGDTYSSWDTRQMFF. CDR3 in DNA: TGTGCCTGTGACACCGGGGGACTGGGGGATACGTATAGCTCCTGGGACACCCGACAGATGTTTTTC. The rearrangement links TRDV2 to TRDJ3, with TRDD3 matching over 13 bases. The CDR3 spans 22 residues. V shed 0 bases and J 0 bases; nucleotides not matched to a gene: 10. Germline V gene data show CDR1 as GEAIGNYY and CDR2 as EKD.

This clone came up a few times. This chain uses TRDV2 with TRDJ2; 7 positions match TRDD3. Germline V gene sequence: CDR1 GEAIGNYY, CDR2 EKD. The V segment lost 0 bases and the J segment 0 bases; nucleotides outside the gene matches: 0. The CDR3 length is 15 residues. The DNA of the CDR3 is TGTGCCTGTGACACCTGGGGGACTTTGACAGCACAACTCTTCTTT. This gives the protein CACDTWGTLTAQLFF.

This clone has more than one count but fewer than ten. This may be a read error, as it is one base from a much larger clone. The chain carries TRDV2 and TRDJ3; D ambiguous. This CDR3 has 13 residues. Per germline, CDR1 GEAIGNYY and CDR2 EKD. CDR3 region: CACDTWDTRRMFF. DNA for the CDR3: TGTGCCTGTGACACCTGGGACACCCGACGGATGTTTTTC.

The CDR3 coding sequence is TGTGCCTGTATTCCCCCAAGGCCTTCCGTAAGGACCGATAAACTCATCTTT. It specifies CACIPPRPSVRTDKLIF. This chain connects TRDV3 to TRDJ1; weak D call: TRDD2 (6 bases). The J gene was not available in TCRdb and was assigned here by matching the DNA to germline segments. This CDR3 has 17 residues. Trimming removed 4 bases at V and 2 bases at J, with 26 bases between. CDR1 and CDR2 from the germline V gene are TVYSNPD and GDNSRS (reference sequence).

This clone was observed a handful of times. The CDR3 nucleotides are TGTGCTCTTGGGGGAACTATACCTGCCTGGGGGATACGCACCGATAAACTCATCTTT. Translating it yields CALGGTIPAWGIRTDKLIF. The chain couples TRDV1 to TRDJ1, with 12 bases identical to TRDD3. CDR3 size: 19 residues. Germline values: CDR1 TSWWSYY, CDR2 QGS. V gave up 4 bases and J gave up 1 base; unmatched junction bases: 13.

This clone was detected only a few times. The CDR3 is CALGVHLPLVLGDHKLIF. The CDR3 DNA sequence: TGTGCTCTTGGGGTCCACCTTCCTCTTGTACTGGGGGATCATAAACTCATCTTT. The gene calls are TRDV1 and TRDJ1, with 10 bases identical to TRDD3. V was pared by 4 bases and J by 6 bases, with 17 bases of the junction left unmatched. The CDR3 sequence is 18 residues long. Germline V CDR1 and CDR2: TSWWSYY, QGS.

This clone is medium-sized by share. V is TRDV2 and J is TRDJ2, with 11 bases that match TRDD3. The CDR3 totals 16 residues. Germline CDR1 reads GEAIGNYY; CDR2 reads EKD. Losses at the gene ends were 2 bases for V and 1 base for J; bases not matched to a gene: 2. The CDR3 loop reads CACDKLGDILTAQLFF. CDR3 sequence (DNA): TGTGCCTGTGACAAACTGGGGGATATTTTGACAGCACAACTCTTCTTT.

In its sample, this clone is medium-sized. J is TRDJ2 and V is TRDV2; possibly TRDD3 for D (6 bases). Germline lookup yields CDR1 GEAIGNYY and CDR2 EKD. The CDR3 spans 15 residues. V lost 1 base, J lost 5 bases, and 13 bases lay in between. CDR3 DNA sequence: TGTGCCTGTGACACAGTGGGGGTTGCTACAGCACAACTCTTCTTT. Its protein is CACDTVGVATAQLFF.

This clone turned up a few times. With a much larger clone just one base away, this may be a read error. The CDR3 DNA follows: TGTGCCTGTGACGACTGGGGGACAAGCTCCTGGGACACCCGACAGATGTTTTTC. This codes for CACDDWGTSSWDTRQMFF. The chain uses TRDV2 and TRDJ3, with 9 bases fitting TRDD3. No J segment appears in TCRdb, so it was assigned here by matching the sequence to germline. The CDR3 is made up of 18 amino acids. V gave up 3 bases and J gave up 0 bases; unmatched junction bases: 5. CDR1 and CDR2 (germline): GEAIGNYY, EKD.

This chain joins TRDV1 and TRDJ1; no definite D call. The CDR3 is made up of 18 amino acids. V was clipped by 0 bases and J by 1 base, with 18 bases between them. The germline V gene encodes CDR1 TSWWSYY and CDR2 QGS. CDR3 residues: CALGELCHNLLLTDKLIF. CDR3 bases: TGTGCTCTTGGGGAACTTTGCCACAACCTTTTGCTCACCGATAAACTCATCTTT.

This clone was seen more than once but under ten times. CDR3 protein: CALGELRGHWGIHKLIF. In nucleotides, the CDR3 is TGTGCTCTTGGGGAACTACGAGGCCACTGGGGGATACATAAACTCATCTTT. The chain has TRDV1 and TRDJ1; 12 bases line up with TRDD3. With V trimmed by 0 bases and J by 6 bases, 8 bases remained unmatched. This CDR3 contains 17 residues. Germline V lookup: CDR1 TSWWSYY, CDR2 QGS.

The rearrangement links TRDV2 to TRDJ1, with 13 positions matching TRDD3. CDR3 size: 20 residues. The V gene's germline CDR1 is GEAIGNYY and CDR2 EKD. The trim removed 0 bases at V and 2 bases at J, leaving 14 bases unmatched. The CDR3 DNA is TGTGCCTGTGACACCGTTTTTACTGGGGGATACGAGGGTCGGACCGATAAACTCATCTTT. Protein product: CACDTVFTGGYEGRTDKLIF.

This clone came up a few times. A junction end diverges from the germline sequence, so it may reflect a read error. The sample carries other DNA sequences with the same CDR3. This chain links TRDV2 with TRDJ3; TRDD3 agrees at 11 bases. From germline, CDR1 is GEAIGNYY and CDR2 EKD. The CDR3 spans 21 residues. The CDR3 DNA sequence: TGTGCCTGTGACACCGTACTGGGGGATATCCCTAGCTCCTGGGACACCCGACAGATGTTCTTC. It specifies CACDTVLGDIPSSWDTRQMFF.

Notes on this clone: A much larger clone lies a single base off, so this may be a read error. The CDR3 nucleotides are TGTGCCTGTGGCGTACTGGGGGATCCGTACACCGATAAACTCATCTTT. It is translated as CACGVLGDPYTDKLIF. The chain is built from TRDV2 and TRDJ1; 10 bases are shared with TRDD3. Trimming cost V 5 bases and J 0 bases; bases outside gene matches: 8. This CDR3 region has 16 residues. CDR1 and CDR2 from the germline V gene are GEAIGNYY and EKD.

The J gene is TRDJ2; the V gene was not called; TRDD3 reflects the table's D call only, with no check against the DNA. CDR3 length: 19 residues. DNA of the CDR3: TGTGCCTGTGACACAATACTGGGGGATATCCCCTCTTTGACAGCACAACTCTTCTTT. Its protein is CACDTILGDIPSLTAQLFF.

The V call is TRDV1, the J call TRDJ1, with TRDD3 matching 7 bases. There are 20 residues in the CDR3. CDR1 is TSWWSYY, CDR2 QGS, per germline. V trimming: 3 bases; J trimming: 2 bases; junction bases outside the gene matches: 21. In DNA form, the CDR3 reads TGTGCTCTTGGGGATTCCCCTTCTCACGGGAACTGGGGTGATACCGATAAACTCATCTTT. This gives the protein CALGDSPSHGNWGDTDKLIF.

This rearrangement joins TRDV1 to TRDJ2; 10 bases map to TRDD3. The length of the CDR3 is 22 residues. CDR1 and CDR2 (germline): TSWWSYY, QGS. V lost 0 bases, J lost 2 bases, and 18 bases stayed unmatched. The chain's CDR3 is CALGELFRGFGGYTILTAQLFF. DNA of the CDR3: TGTGCTCTTGGGGAACTCTTCCGAGGGTTTGGGGGATACACAATCTTGACAGCACAACTCTTCTTT.

The V gene remains uncalled, whereas the J gene is TRDJ3; the DNA was not compared with TRDD3, the D call given in the table. CDR3 length: 21 amino acids. As DNA, the CDR3 is TGTGCCTGTGCCCCAATACTGGGGGATACGCATAGCTCCTGGGACACCCGACAGATGTTTTTC. This codes for CACAPILGDTHSSWDTRQMFF.

The chain carries TRDV1 and TRDJ1, with TRDD3 matching 9 bases. Germline-derived CDR1 and CDR2 are TSWWSYY and QGS. CDR3 length: 18 residues. V trimming: 2 bases; J trimming: 0 bases; junction bases outside the gene matches: 10. CDR3 protein: CALGEDRTGGTYTDKLIF. In nucleotides, the CDR3 is TGTGCTCTTGGGGAAGACCGTACTGGGGGAACTTACACCGATAAACTCATCTTT.

Sample share makes this clone medium-sized (0.01 to 0.1%). The identical CDR3 is also encoded by other nucleotide sequences in the sample. V usage is TRDV2 and J usage is TRDJ3, with TRDD3 matching over 9 bases. This CDR3 has 18 residues. V lost 2 bases to trimming and J lost 0 bases; unmatched junction nucleotides: 4. CDR1 is GEAIGNYY, CDR2 EKD, per germline. The chain's CDR3 is CACDSTGGRSWDTRQMFF. The CDR3 region has the DNA TGTGCCTGTGACAGTACTGGGGGACGCTCCTGGGACACCCGACAGATGTTTTTC.

This clone was recorded a few times. The chain recombines TRDV2 with TRDJ3; 7 bases align to TRDD3. The CDR3 runs 19 residues. Germline CDR1 reads GEAIGNYY; CDR2 reads EKD. V shed 0 bases, J shed 0 bases, and the junction held 7 bases outside the gene matches. The CDR3: CACDTVGISRSWDTRQMFF. The CDR3 region has the DNA TGTGCCTGTGACACCGTGGGGATATCCCGCTCCTGGGACACCCGACAGATGTTTTTC.